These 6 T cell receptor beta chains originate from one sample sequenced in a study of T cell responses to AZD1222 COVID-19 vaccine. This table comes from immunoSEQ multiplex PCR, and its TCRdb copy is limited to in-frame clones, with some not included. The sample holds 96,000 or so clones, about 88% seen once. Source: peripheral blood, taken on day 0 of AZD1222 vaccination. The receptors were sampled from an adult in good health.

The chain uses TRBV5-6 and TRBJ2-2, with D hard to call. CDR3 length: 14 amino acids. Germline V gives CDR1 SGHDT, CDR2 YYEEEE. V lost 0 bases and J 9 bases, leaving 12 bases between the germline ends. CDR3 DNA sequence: TGTGCCAGCAGCTTGGGTACAGTGCACCGGGAGCTGTTTTTT. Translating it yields CASSLGTVHRELFF.

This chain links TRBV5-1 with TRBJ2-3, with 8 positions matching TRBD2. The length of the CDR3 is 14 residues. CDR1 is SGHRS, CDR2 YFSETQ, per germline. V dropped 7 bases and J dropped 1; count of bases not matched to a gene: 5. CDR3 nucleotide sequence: TGCGCCAGCGGCCGGGAGGGGGGCACAGATACGCAGTATTTT. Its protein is CASGREGGTDTQYF.

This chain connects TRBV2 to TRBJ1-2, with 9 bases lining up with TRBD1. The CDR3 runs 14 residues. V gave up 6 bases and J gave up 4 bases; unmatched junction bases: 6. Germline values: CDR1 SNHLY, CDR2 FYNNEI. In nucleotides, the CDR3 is TGTGCCAGCAGGGAGACAGGGGGAACCTATGGCTACACCTTC. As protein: CASRETGGTYGYTF.

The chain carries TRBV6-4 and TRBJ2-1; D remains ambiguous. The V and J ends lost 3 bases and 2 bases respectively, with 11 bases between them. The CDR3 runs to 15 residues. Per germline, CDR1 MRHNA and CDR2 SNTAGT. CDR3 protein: CASSEAARTYNEQFF. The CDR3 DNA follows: TGTGCCAGCAGTGAAGCAGCTCGTACCTACAATGAGCAGTTCTTC.

The CDR3 DNA follows: TGTGCCAGCTCACCCACAGGGATAATGAACACTGAAGCTTTCTTT. Translating it yields CASSPTGIMNTEAFF. The V call is TRBV18, the J call TRBJ1-1, with D perhaps matching TRBD1 (6 bases). CDR3 length equals 15 residues. Trimming cost V 3 bases and J 0 bases, with 11 bases left between them. The V gene's germline CDR1 is KGHSH and CDR2 LQKENI.

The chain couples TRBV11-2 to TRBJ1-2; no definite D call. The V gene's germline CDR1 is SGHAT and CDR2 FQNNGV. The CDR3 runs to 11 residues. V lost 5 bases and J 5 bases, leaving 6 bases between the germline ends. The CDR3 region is CASSDGYGYTF. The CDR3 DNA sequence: TGTGCCAGCAGCGACGGATATGGCTACACCTTC.